These T cell receptor beta chains were read from a single sample in a study of T-cell reconstitution after alpha-beta-depleted transplantation in children. MiXCR, run by TCRdb on the PCR reads, gives a single entry per CDR3 protein. Here the sample spans around 680,000 distinct CDR3 sequences, 16% being singletons. Material: PBMCs from the stem cell graft donor, obtained from the stem cell graft. The receptors originated from a human donor who donated a stem cell graft to a child with acute myeloid leukemia. CDR3s include the opening cysteine and the closing phenylalanine or tryptophan. A D gene is named only where the DNA matches it firmly. Clone size, where shown, is once, few, many, or a class for clones that have expanded.

CDR3aa,CDR3nt,abundance,j_gene,d_gene,v_gene
CASSVQGDNQPQHF,TGTGCCAGCAGTGTACAGGGGGACAATCAGCCCCAGCATTTT,many,TRBJ1-5,TRBD1,TRBV12-3/TRBV12-4
CSARVGQENQPQHF,TGCAGTGCTAGGGTTGGACAGGAAAATCAGCCCCAGCATTTT,many,TRBJ1-5,TRBD1,TRBV20-1
CASSLAPFEAFF,TGTGCCAGCAGTTTAGCTCCCTTTGAAGCTTTCTTT,few,TRBJ1-1,.,TRBV12-3/TRBV12-4
CSAKGTGTSFSVETQYF,TGCAGTGCTAAAGGAACCGGGACTAGTTTCTCGGTGGAGACCCAGTACTTC,many,TRBJ2-5,TRBD2,TRBV20-1
CASSLTSGGTYNEQFF,TGCGCCAGCAGCTTGACTAGCGGGGGAACCTACAATGAGCAGTTCTTC,many,TRBJ2-1,TRBD2,TRBV5-1
CSVRLTGFDGYTF,TGCAGCGTGCGCCTGACAGGATTCGATGGCTACACCTTC,many,TRBJ1-2,.,TRBV29-1
CASRIDSSGELFF,TGTGCCAGCAGGATAGACAGTAGCGGGGAGCTGTTTTTT,.,TRBJ2-2,.,TRBV2
CASSLRQGGRTEAFF,TGTGCCAGCAGCCTGAGACAGGGCGGTCGCACTGAAGCTTTCTTT,.,TRBJ1-1,TRBD1,TRBV11-2
CASSAEQGNSPLHF,TGTGCCAGCAGTGCAGAACAGGGTAACTCACCCCTCCACTTT,many,TRBJ1-6,.,TRBV25-1
CAWRDTGTGTGELFF,TGTGCCTGGAGAGATACCGGGACAGGTACCGGGGAGCTGTTTTTT,.,TRBJ2-2,TRBD1,TRBV30
CHSIKEGRLAKNIQYF,TGTCACAGCATAAAGGAGGGGCGATTAGCCAAAAACATTCAGTACTTC,.,TRBJ2-4,.,TRBV5-5
CASSLGGPNNSPLHF,TGTGCCAGCAGTTTAGGGGGTCCCAATAATTCACCCCTCCACTTT,once,TRBJ1-6,.,TRBV27
CSARSTSGANVLTF,TGCAGTGCTAGATCTACCTCTGGGGCCAACGTCCTGACTTTC,many,TRBJ2-6,.,TRBV20-1
CSSYRESTEAFF,TGCAGTTCTTACAGGGAGAGCACTGAAGCTTTCTTT,.,TRBJ1-1,.,TRBV20-1
CASSLRGGGSGADTQYF,TGTGCCAGCAGTCTAAGGGGCGGGGGGTCCGGAGCAGATACGCAGTATTTT,.,TRBJ2-3,TRBD2,TRBV7-3
CASRRGAQGIEQFF,TGTGCCAGCAGGAGGGGGGCACAGGGGATTGAGCAGTTCTTC,many,TRBJ2-1,.,TRBV6-1
CASSFGGKTEAFF,TGTGCCAGCAGCTTCGGGGGCAAGACTGAAGCTTTCTTT,.,TRBJ1-1,.,TRBV7-9
CASSLAEGVGGYTF,TGTGCCAGCAGTTTAGCGGAGGGGGTGGGTGGCTACACCTTC,.,TRBJ1-2,.,TRBV12-3/TRBV12-4
CASSPQDSPNQPQHF,TGTGCCAGCAGCCCCCAGGACAGTCCTAATCAGCCCCAGCATTTT,.,TRBJ1-5,.,TRBV7-2
CSADRDVGYTYEQYF,TGCAGTGCTGACCGGGACGTAGGATATACCTACGAGCAGTACTTC,many,TRBJ2-7,.,TRBV20-1
CASSYAVNYGYTF,TGTGCCAGCAGTTACGCCGTCAACTATGGCTACACCTTC,.,TRBJ1-2,.,TRBV6-2/TRBV6-3
CASSQGPRSGQFF,TGCGCCAGCAGCCAAGGTCCGAGGTCAGGGCAGTTCTTC,few,TRBJ2-1,.,TRBV4-1
CASSPHGRGNYEQYF,TGTGCCAGCAGTCCACACGGGAGAGGAAACTACGAGCAGTACTTC,.,TRBJ2-7,.,TRBV25-1
CSASRQDSYEQYF,TGCAGTGCTTCACGACAGGACTCCTACGAGCAGTACTTC,few,TRBJ2-7,.,TRBV20-1
CASSLGSLLYNEQFF,TGTGCCAGCAGCTTAGGCTCCCTCCTCTACAATGAGCAGTTCTTC,few,TRBJ2-1,.,TRBV7-2
CSVVSDSPGTEAFF,TGCAGCGTCGTTTCGGACAGCCCGGGTACTGAAGCTTTCTTT,.,TRBJ1-1,.,TRBV29-1
CASSSPVPTSGDYNEQFF,TGTGCCAGCAGCTCACCCGTCCCAACTAGCGGGGACTACAATGAGCAGTTCTTC,few,TRBJ2-1,TRBD2,TRBV11-1
CASSLGEVYGYTF,TGTGCCAGCAGCTTAGGAGAGGTTTATGGCTACACCTTC,many,TRBJ1-2,.,TRBV7-2
CASSLGGSLHNQPQHF,TGTGCCAGCAGTTTAGGTGGTAGCCTTCACAATCAGCCCCAGCATTTT,.,TRBJ1-5,.,TRBV12-3/TRBV12-4
CAWSPRGGGALDEQFF,TGTGCCTGGAGTCCCCGGGGGGGGGGGGCCCTCGATGAGCAGTTCTTC,.,TRBJ2-1,TRBD2,TRBV30
CASRLAGGAGAGYTF,TGTGCCAGCAGGTTAGCAGGGGGCGCGGGCGCTGGCTACACCTTC,.,TRBJ1-2,TRBD1,TRBV7-9
CASSREGGTGELFF,TGTGCCAGCTCGAGGGAGGGGGGCACCGGGGAGCTGTTTTTT,few,TRBJ2-2,.,TRBV6-1
CASSPSRAGTYGYTF,TGTGCCAGCAGCCCCTCCCGGGCGGGGACCTATGGCTACACCTTC,many,TRBJ1-2,.,TRBV5-6
CASSLNRPVTDTQYF,TGCGCCAGCAGCTTGAATCGGCCCGTCACAGATACGCAGTATTTT,.,TRBJ2-3,.,TRBV5-1
CASIQTPRGTGELFF,TGTGCCAGCATACAGACGCCTCGGGGCACCGGGGAGCTGTTTTTT,.,TRBJ2-2,.,TRBV28
CASFEQGARTEAFF,TGCGCCAGCTTTGAACAGGGGGCGAGGACTGAAGCTTTCTTT,many,TRBJ1-1,TRBD1,TRBV5-1
CATSDFGGQETQYF,TGTGCCACCAGTGATTTTGGTGGCCAAGAGACCCAGTACTTC,.,TRBJ2-5,.,TRBV24-1
CASSLVTAGNTIYF,TGTGCCAGCAGCTTAGTGACAGCTGGAAACACCATATATTTT,few,TRBJ1-3,.,TRBV7-2
CASSPTSGGSTDTQYF,TGTGCCAGCAGCCCGACTAGCGGGGGATCCACAGATACGCAGTATTTT,.,TRBJ2-3,TRBD2,TRBV7-9
CASSPDFYGYTF,TGCGCCAGCAGCCCTGACTTCTATGGCTACACCTTC,few,TRBJ1-2,.,TRBV5-1
CASSYAGGIELQFF,TGTGCCAGCAGTTACGCCGGGGGAATCGAGCTCCAGTTCTTC,many,TRBJ2-1,.,TRBV6-5
CASSVVRWGQMNTEAFF,TGTGCCAGCAGCGTAGTAAGATGGGGACAGATGAACACTGAAGCTTTCTTT,.,TRBJ1-1,TRBD1,TRBV9
CASSHLGLAGGLESSYNEQFF,TGTGCCAGCAGCCACCTAGGACTAGCGGGGGGACTCGAAAGCTCCTACAATGAGCAGTTCTTC,many,TRBJ2-1,TRBD2,TRBV7-8
CASSQDFQGFTDTQYF,TGCGCCAGCAGCCAAGATTTCCAGGGTTTCACAGATACGCAGTATTTT,many,TRBJ2-3,.,TRBV4-3
CSEYQDTSYNEQFF,TGCAGCGAGTACCAGGACACCTCCTACAATGAGCAGTTCTTC,many,TRBJ2-1,.,TRBV29-1
CASRPGGFDSPLHF,TGTGCCAGCAGACCAGGCGGATTTGATTCACCCCTCCACTTT,.,TRBJ1-6,.,TRBV28
CASSLDGSTEAFF,TGTGCCAGCAGCCTAGATGGGAGCACTGAAGCTTTCTTT,few,TRBJ1-1,.,TRBV7-2
CSVGGYNEQFF,TGCAGCGTTGGCGGGTACAATGAGCAGTTCTTC,many,TRBJ2-1,.,TRBV29-1
CASSVEEGRKDGYTF,TGTGCCAGCAGCGTAGAAGAGGGGCGTAAGGATGGCTACACCTTC,.,TRBJ1-2,.,TRBV9
CSASVQGAGYEQYF,TGCAGTGCTAGTGTACAGGGGGCAGGGTACGAGCAGTACTTC,many,TRBJ2-7,TRBD1,TRBV20-1
CASRGRGRNSRGTEAFF,TGTGCCAGCAGGGGGAGAGGCAGGAACTCCCGGGGCACTGAAGCTTTCTTT,few,TRBJ1-1,.,TRBV11-2
CASSFRGGGPSEQFF,TGTGCCAGCAGTTTTAGGGGCGGGGGTCCCAGTGAGCAGTTCTTC,few,TRBJ2-1,TRBD2,TRBV7-3
CASSLEASSTEAFF,TGCGCCAGCAGCTTGGAAGCGAGCAGCACTGAAGCTTTCTTT,few,TRBJ1-1,.,TRBV5-1
CATSEGGWGNTEAFF,TGTGCCACCAGTGAAGGGGGCTGGGGGAACACTGAAGCTTTCTTT,few,TRBJ1-1,TRBD1,TRBV24-1
CSVVAADVYEQYF,TGCAGCGTTGTAGCCGCCGATGTCTACGAGCAGTACTTC,many,TRBJ2-7,.,TRBV29-1
CSAFDRGYEQYF,TGCAGTGCTTTTGACAGGGGCTACGAGCAGTACTTC,.,TRBJ2-7,TRBD1,TRBV20-1